Following are 21 T cell receptor beta chains from one sample sequenced in a study of regulatory T cells in long-lasting Graves disease. Specified time point: persistent/refractory GD, antithyroid drugs over 5 years with positive TRAb. Following extraction of RNA from PBMCs, that RNA was used to make the TCR library. Library construction for TCR beta used iRepertoire HTBI primers and Arm-PCR of CDR3 regions. TCRdb re-derived calls from the multiplex PCR reads in MiXCR, one entry per CDR3 protein. The repertoire holds hundreds of thousands of distinct CDR3 sequences, 20% to 25% seen once, with 13% to 15% in the top ten. The sequencing here drew on peripheral blood mononuclear cells (PBMCs), taken when the disease was refractory, from a patient treated with antithyroid drugs. The receptors stem from a female donor with Graves disease.

The sample holds a few counts of this clonotype. The CDR3 here is CASSPLGEPPHIQYF. The CDR3 DNA is TGCGCCAGCAGCCCCCTAGGTGAGCCACCCCACATTCAGTACTTC. This rearrangement joins TRBV4-1 to TRBJ2-4; D ambiguous. This CDR3 has 15 residues. V gave up 4 bases and J gave up 8 bases, with 18 bases separating them. Per germline, CDR1 MGHRA and CDR2 YSYEKL.

The chain recombines TRBV27 with TRBJ2-1; the D gene is possibly TRBD2 (6 bases). The germline V gene has CDR1 MNHEY and CDR2 SMNVEV (reference sequence). Trimming took 3 bases from V and 7 from J, leaving 10 bases between them. The CDR3 is 13 residues long. As DNA, the CDR3 is TGTGCCAGCAGTTTGACTAGTCGGAATGAGCAGTTCTTC. Residues: CASSLTSRNEQFF.

At least ten counts were recorded for this clonotype. The rearrangement uses TRBV7-2 and TRBJ2-7, with 8 bases lining up with TRBD1. CDR3 length: 14 amino acids. CDR1 is SGHTA and CDR2 is FQGNSA in the germline V gene. J lost 2 bases, V lost 7 bases, and 7 bases had no gene match. The CDR3 region has the DNA TGTGCCAGCACCACACAGGGGGTCACCTACGAGCAGTACTTC. Translated, it gives CASTTQGVTYEQYF.

In the case of this clonotype: Given a much more abundant clone one base away, this may be a read error. The chain recombines TRBV12-3 or TRBV12-4 with TRBJ1-2, with a tentative D call TRBD1 (6 bases). This CDR3 is 12 amino acids long. V shed 4 bases and J shed 8 bases, with 11 bases lying between them. DNA of the CDR3: TGTGCCAGCAGTTACGGGGGGCAAGGCTACACCTTC. Its translation: CASSYGGQGYTF.

The J gene is TRBJ2-6, the V gene TRBV14, with D possibly matching TRBD2 (7 bases). Trimming removed 1 base at V and 2 bases at J, with 12 bases between. CDR3 length: 17 amino acids. Germline V gene sequence: CDR1 SGHDN, CDR2 FVKESK. The CDR3 spells CASSQAGGRAGANVLTF. CDR3 nucleotides: TGTGCCAGCAGCCAAGCGGGGGGCAGGGCTGGGGCCAACGTCCTGACTTTC. Full variable domain (rest looked up from reference TRBV14 and TRBJ2-6): EAGVTQFPSHSVIEKGQTVTLRCDPISGHDNLYWYRRVMGKEIKFLLHFVKESKQDESGMPNNRFLAERTGGTYSTLKVQPAELEDSGVYFCASSQAGGRAGANVLTFGAGSRLTVL.

This clonotype was seen repeatedly, ten times or more. This sequence joins TRBV6-1 and TRBJ1-1; D is possibly TRBD1 (6 bases). This CDR3 is 14 amino acids long. The germline CDR1 and CDR2 sequences are MNHNS and SASEGT. Trimming stripped 6 bases from V and 0 bases from J, with 11 bases between. DNA for the CDR3: TGTGCCAGCAGACCCGGGGGGCTGAACACTGAAGCTTTCTTT. This encodes CASRPGGLNTEAFF.

The sample holds many counts of this clonotype. The chain is built from TRBV5-6 and TRBJ2-5, with D perhaps being TRBD1 or TRBD2 (5 bases each). Germline V gene lookup returns CDR1 SGHDT and CDR2 YYEEEE. The V gene lost 2 bases and the J gene lost 4 bases, with 9 bases spanning the gap. The CDR3 is 13 amino acids. CDR3 in amino acids: CASSFVGVETQYF. The CDR3 nucleotides are TGTGCCAGCAGCTTTGTGGGGGTAGAGACCCAGTACTTC.

This clonotype came up many times. V is TRBV5-8 and J is TRBJ2-1; 9 nucleotides agree with TRBD2. Germline CDR1 is SGHTS and CDR2 is YDEGEE. CDR3 length: 15 residues. V lost 4 bases and J lost 6; bases outside the gene matches: 8. In DNA, the CDR3 is TGTGCCAGCAGCCCATCGGGACTAGCCCTCAATGAGCAGTTCTTC. Its protein product is CASSPSGLALNEQFF.

The V gene is TRBV19, the J gene TRBJ1-1; D remains unclear. CDR3 length: 12 residues. Trimming took off 7 bases at V and 5 bases at J, with 11 bases between the two ends. Per germline, CDR1 LNHDA and CDR2 SQIVND (reference sequence). The CDR3, as DNA: TGTGCCAGTATTCAGGATGGGACTGAAGCTTTCTTT. Its translation is CASIQDGTEAFF.

A remark on this clonotype: Possible read error: a much larger clone is one base away. The chain links TRBV6-5 to TRBJ2-7; tentative D call: TRBD2 (7 bases). V was shortened by 0 bases and J by 2 bases, with 11 bases between the two germline ends. The CDR3 is made up of 15 amino acids. The germline V gene has CDR1 MNHEY and CDR2 SVGAGI. The CDR3 loop is CASSYSGGGPYEQYF. In DNA, the CDR3 is TGTGCCAGCAGTTACTCGGGAGGGGGGCCCTACGAGCAGTACTTC.

This chain links TRBV2 with TRBJ2-1; possibly TRBD2 for D (6 bases). Trimming pared 6 bases from V and 6 bases from J, leaving 15 bases between. Germline CDR1 is SNHLY and CDR2 is FYNNEI. The CDR3 totals 14 residues. This CDR3 is CASSGITGSNEQFF. The CDR3 region has the DNA TGTGCCAGCAGCGGGATTACCGGGAGCAATGAGCAGTTCTTC.

This clonotype came up a few times. The chain is built from TRBV20-1 and TRBJ2-5; possibly TRBD2 for D (7 bases). V lost 4 bases and J lost 0, with 15 bases in between. Per the germline V gene, CDR1 is DFQATT and CDR2 is SNEGSKA (reference sequence). The CDR3 sequence is 15 residues long. The CDR3 spells CSAIEGGAYQETQYF. The CDR3 nucleotides read TGCAGTGCTATAGAAGGGGGGGCGTACCAAGAGACCCAGTACTTC.

This clonotype was observed at least ten times. V is TRBV28 and J is TRBJ2-7, with 10 nucleotides matching TRBD1. V lost 6 bases and J lost 4; bases outside the gene matches: 15. The CDR3 runs to 17 residues. Germline V gives CDR1 MDHEN, CDR2 SYDVKM. CDR3 residues: CASSETDMGQGLYEQYF. The CDR3 DNA sequence: TGTGCCAGCAGCGAGACAGATATGGGACAGGGGCTTTACGAGCAGTACTTC.

Concerning this clonotype itself: This probably arose from a read error, given a far larger clone one base away. The chain is built from TRBV7-3 and TRBJ2-7; 8 bases fit TRBD1. CDR3 length: 15 amino acids. Trimming at V came to 4 bases and at J to 2 bases, leaving 7 bases not matched to a gene. Germline V gene data show CDR1 as SGHTA and CDR2 as FQGTGA. CDR3 coding DNA: TGTGCCAGCAGCTCGGCCGGGACAGGACCCTACGAGCAGTACTTC. It yields the protein CASSSAGTGPYEQYF. Combining the CDR3 with reference TRBV7-3 and TRBJ2-7 gives the whole variable domain GAGVSQTPSNKVTEKGKYVELRCDPISGHTALYWYRQSLGQGPEFLIYFQGTGAADDSGLPNDRFFAVRPEGSVSTLKIQRTERGDSAVYLCASSSAGTGPYEQYFGPGTRLTVT.

This chain uses TRBV5-6 with TRBJ2-1, with a possible D match to TRBD2 (5 bases). In germline, CDR1 is SGHDT, CDR2 YYEEEE. V shed 4 bases and J shed 0 bases, with 11 bases lying between them. This CDR3 is 15 amino acids long. CDR3 residues: CASSQRESSYNEQFF. In nucleotides, the CDR3 is TGTGCCAGCAGCCAGAGGGAGAGCTCCTACAATGAGCAGTTCTTC.

This clonotype was recorded at least ten times. This chain uses TRBV27 with TRBJ2-7; possible D gene TRBD2, 7 bases. CDR1 is MNHEY, CDR2 SMNVEV, per germline (reference sequence). The CDR3 is 15 amino acids. V was trimmed by 5 bases and J by 5 bases, leaving 19 bases between them. DNA of the CDR3: TGTGCCAGCAGTCCCCTAGCGAGGGGGGGGCACGAGCAGTACTTC. It specifies CASSPLARGGHEQYF.

Notes on this clonotype: A read error may account for a junction end that differs from germline. This chain connects TRBV28 to TRBJ2-3; perhaps D is TRBD1 or TRBD2 (5 bases each). Germline CDR1 MDHEN, CDR2 SYDVKM. CDR3 length: 14 residues. CDR3 in amino acids: CASSSGTPTDSQYF. The CDR3 DNA sequence: TGTGCCAGCAGTTCGGGGACCCCCACAGATTCGCAGTATTTT. The entire variable domain, with the rest obtained from reference TRBV28 and TRBJ2-3, is as follows: DVKVTQSSRYLVKRTGEKVFLECVQDMDHENMFWYRQDPGLGLRLIYFSYDVKMKEKGDIPEGYSVSREKKERFSLILESASTNQTSMYLCASSSGTPTDSQYFGPGTRLTVL.

This clonotype came up many times. The CDR3 DNA sequence: TGCAGTGCCGACACTATGAATGGCGAGACCCAGTACTTC. This sequence encodes CSADTMNGETQYF. The chain recombines TRBV20-1 with TRBJ2-5; D gene unclear. The germline V and J ends were trimmed by 6 bases and 5 bases, with 16 bases remaining between them. Germline V lookup: CDR1 DFQATT, CDR2 SNEGSKA (reference sequence). CDR3 size: 13 residues.

This chain joins TRBV5-1 and TRBJ1-2; no clear D gene. Germline values: CDR1 SGHRS, CDR2 YFSETQ. Trimming removed 3 bases at V and 3 bases at J, with 12 bases between. The length of the CDR3 is 14 residues. The CDR3 DNA is TGCGCCAGCAGCTCCGGGTCCTACGACTATGGCTACACCTTC. It translates to CASSSGSYDYGYTF.

The sample holds many counts of this clonotype. The gene calls are TRBV7-8 and TRBJ2-7; TRBD2 matches 11 bases. V was pared by 6 bases and J by 1 base, with 5 bases of the junction left unmatched. Germline loops: CDR1 SGHVS, CDR2 FQNEAQ. This CDR3 has 15 residues. DNA of the CDR3: TGTGCCAGCAGTTTCGGGACTAGCGGTTCCTACGAGCAGTACTTC. As protein: CASSFGTSGSYEQYF.

This clonotype has at least ten counts. This chain links TRBV29-1 with TRBJ2-2, with D maybe TRBD2 (6 bases). The CDR3 length is 12 residues. The V and J ends lost 7 bases and 6 bases respectively, with 12 bases between them. Germline-derived CDR1 and CDR2 are SQVTM and ANQGSEA. The CDR3 loop is CSGHGGSGELFF. The CDR3 DNA follows: TGCAGCGGACACGGGGGATCCGGGGAGCTGTTTTTT.